A single sample is the source of the 19 T cell receptor beta chains below, sequenced in a study of T cell clonality in common variable immunodeficiency. Some clones are missing from TCRdb's copy, which holds only in-frame ones; the method was immunoSEQ multiplex PCR. In total the sample includes approximately 37,000 clones, none of them seen once. Sequences were obtained from peripheral blood mononuclear cells. The receptors stem from a person between 18 and 75 years old in good health.

This clone was detected many times. The read finishes 3 residues shy of the CDR3 end, and the germline J gene is used to complete it. The chain links TRBV29-1 to TRBJ2-7; D is possibly TRBD1 (6 bases). CDR3 length: 12 amino acids. Trimming stripped 3 bases from V and 2 bases from J, with 8 bases between. Per germline, CDR1 SQVTM and CDR2 ANQGSEA. The covered CDR3 bases are TGCAGCGTTGAGACAGGTACCTACGAG. Its translation is CSVETGTYE. The entire CDR3 protein is CSVETGTYEQYF.

This clone was counted at least ten times. Incomplete CDR3 DNA: TGCAGTGCTAGAACATACGGACAGGGAACTAATGAAAAA. Protein sequence: CSARTYGQGTNEK. The CDR3 as a whole reads CSARTYGQGTNEKLFF. V usage is TRBV20-1 and J usage is TRBJ1-4; TRBD1 matches 8 bases. The read finishes 3 residues shy of the CDR3 end, and the germline J gene is used to complete it. The CDR3 consists of 16 residues. The V segment lost 2 bases and the J segment 1 base; nucleotides outside the gene matches: 6. Germline V gene sequence: CDR1 DFQATT, CDR2 SNEGSKA (reference sequence).

This clone has a count of ten or more. The observed sequence ends 3 residues before the CDR3 terminus, with the missing tail filled in from the germline J gene. The chain is built from TRBV18 and TRBJ2-3; D is perhaps TRBD1 (5 bases). Germline CDR1 and CDR2: KGHSH and LQKENI. This CDR3 region has 16 residues. V was pared by 0 bases and J by 5 bases, with 15 bases between. Partial CDR3 DNA: TGTGCCAGCTCACCACCGTGCCGCCTTCAGGGAGATACG. Protein sequence: CASSPPCRLQGDT. The full-length CDR3 reads as CASSPPCRLQGDTQYF.

The sample holds many counts of this clone. Here the CDR3 reads CASSLGTGGIEQYF. CDR3 bases read: TGTGCCAGCAGCTTAGGGACAGGGGGGATCGAG. The chain is built from TRBV5-5 and TRBJ2-7; 11 positions agree with TRBD1. The read ends 3 residues early relative to the CDR3; the germline J gene fills the gap. Unmatched junction bases numbered 4, after V lost 2 bases and J lost 6 bases. This CDR3 region has 14 residues. Germline V CDR1 and CDR2: SGHKS, YYEKEE (reference sequence). The full variable domain, its missing parts supplied by reference TRBV5-5 and TRBJ2-7, is DAGVTQSPTHLIKTRGQQVTLRCSPISGHKSVSWYQQVLGQGPQFIFQYYEKEERGRGNFPDRFSARQFPNYSSELNVNALLLGDSALYLCASSLGTGGIEQYFGPGTRLTVT.

This clone was counted many times. The part of the CDR3 DNA that was read is TGCGCCAGCAGCCTCGGGGAGGCGAACACTGAA. It is translated as CASSLGEANTE. The CDR3, in full, reads CASSLGEANTEAFF. The chain links TRBV5-1 to TRBJ1-1; D ambiguous. The read terminates 3 residues ahead of where the CDR3 ends, so the germline J gene completes it. Germline assignment: CDR1 SGHRS and CDR2 YFSETQ. V was pared by 4 bases and J by 1 base, with 11 bases between. The CDR3 is 14 amino acids. The whole variable domain, remainder taken from reference TRBV5-1 and TRBJ1-1, is KAGVTQTPRYLIKTRGQQVTLSCSPISGHRSVSWYQQTPGQGLQFLFEYFSETQRNKGNFPGRFSGRQFSNSRSEMNVSTLELGDSALYLCASSLGEANTEAFFGQGTRLTVV.

This clone was detected a few times. It may be a read error: a sequence one base away is much more abundant. The CDR3 goes on 3 residues after the read ends, and that part is filled in from the germline J gene. The chain combines TRBV7-6 with TRBJ2-3; 11 bases match TRBD1. The V gene's germline CDR1 is SGHVS and CDR2 FNYEAQ. This CDR3 comprises 14 residues. This CDR3 is CASSAGTGGQTQYF. The CDR3 bases that were read are TGTGCCAGCAGCGCCGGGACAGGGGGTCAGACG.

This clone was seen repeatedly, ten times or more. Coverage ceases 3 residues before the CDR3 finishes, and the germline J gene fills in the end. This sequence joins TRBV7-3 and TRBJ2-7; 9 bases line up with TRBD2. The trim removed 4 bases at V and 3 bases at J, leaving 10 bases unmatched. Per the germline V gene, CDR1 is SGHTA and CDR2 is FQGTGA. The CDR3 has 16 amino acids. The sequenced CDR3 bases are TGTGCCAGCAGCTCGACCACTAGCGGGCCTGTCTACGAG. Translation gives CASSSTTSGPVYE. The complete CDR3 reads CASSSTTSGPVYEQYF.

This clone was counted at least ten times. Read coverage stops 3 residues before the CDR3 terminus; the germline J gene supplies the remainder. The rearrangement uses TRBV5-1 and TRBJ1-1; D ambiguous. Germline V lookup: CDR1 SGHRS, CDR2 YFSETQ. Trimming removed 1 base at V and 4 bases at J, with 8 bases between. The CDR3 length is 13 residues. The CDR3 here is CASSLYEPTEAFF. The CDR3 bases that were read are TGCGCCAGCAGCTTGTACGAGCCCACTGAA.

This clone was recorded many times. The part of the CDR3 DNA that was read is TGCAGCGCTCTACGGGCGGGACAGACGAACACTGAA. Its protein product is CSALRAGQTNTE. In full, the CDR3 is CSALRAGQTNTEAFF. The V call is TRBV29-1, the J call TRBJ1-1, with 7 bases that match TRBD1. From the germline J gene comes the end of the CDR3, since the read stops 3 residues before it. Germline CDR1 reads SQVTM; CDR2 reads ANQGSEA. This CDR3 comprises 15 residues. V was pared by 7 bases and J by 1 base, with 12 bases of the junction left unmatched.

This clone occurred many times. The CDR3 sequence is CAWTPGGGGETQYF. CDR3 DNA (partial): TGTGCCTGGACCCCAGGGGGAGGAGGGGAGACC. The chain has TRBV30 and TRBJ2-5, with D tentatively TRBD1 (7 bases). The CDR3 end falls 3 residues outside the read, so it is completed with the germline J gene. This CDR3 contains 14 residues. Trimming took off 4 bases at V and 5 bases at J, with 17 bases between the two ends. Germline lookup yields CDR1 GTSNPN and CDR2 SVGIG (reference sequence).

In its sample, this clone was seen many times. The DNA ends 3 residues before the CDR3 does, and the rest of the CDR3 is filled in from the germline J gene. V usage is TRBV15 and J usage is TRBJ2-1; 13 nucleotides agree with TRBD2. Germline assignment: CDR1 LNHNV and CDR2 YYDKDF (reference sequence). J gave up 9 bases and V 3 bases, and 5 bases lay outside the gene matches. The CDR3 runs to 15 residues. This chain's CDR3 is CATSSGLAGVAEQFF. The CDR3 bases that were read are TGTGCCACCAGCAGTGGACTAGCGGGAGTTGCTGAG.

This clone was seen only a few times. The read stops 3 residues short of the end of the CDR3; the missing end is completed from the germline J gene. The V and J genes are TRBV11-2 and TRBJ1-6; TRBD1 aligns across 10 bases. The V segment lost 6 bases and the J segment 10 bases; nucleotides outside the gene matches: 9. This CDR3 is 15 amino acids long. The germline V gene encodes CDR1 SGHAT and CDR2 FQNNGV. The DNA read from the CDR3 is TGTGCCAGCAGTCCAGAGACAGGGGGCGCGTCACCC. Its translation: CASSPETGGASP. The entire CDR3 sequence reads CASSPETGGASPLHF.

This clone showed up just a few times. The read ends 3 residues shy of where the CDR3 ends; the end is completed using the germline J gene. V gene TRBV6-1 combines with J gene TRBJ1-6; 7 bases are a match to TRBD1. Germline lookup yields CDR1 MNHNS and CDR2 SASEGT. This CDR3 comprises 16 residues. The ends lost 4 bases at V and 7 bases at J; junction bases unmatched: 10. The CDR3 bases that were read are TGTGCCAGCAGTGGACTTGGGACAGTCCCAAATTCACCC. Encoded protein: CASSGLGTVPNSP. The complete CDR3 protein is CASSGLGTVPNSPLHF.

This clone was picked up many times. Read sequence stops 3 residues before the CDR3 end, and the germline J gene provides the missing end. The V call is TRBV2, the J call TRBJ1-4; 10 nucleotides match TRBD1. The trim removed 6 bases at V and 7 bases at J, leaving 8 bases unmatched. The germline V gene has CDR1 SNHLY and CDR2 FYNNEI. This CDR3 is 15 amino acids long. The DNA read from the CDR3 is TGTGCCAGCAGCGATAGGGACAGGGGAAGTGAAAAA. Protein sequence: CASSDRDRGSEK. The entire CDR3 protein is CASSDRDRGSEKLFF.

Remarks on this clone: The sequenced fragment ends 3 residues before the CDR3 boundary, so the rest is inferred from the germline J gene. The chain uses TRBV2 and TRBJ1-6; 8 bases line up with TRBD1. The CDR3 covers 15 residues. Germline CDR1 SNHLY, CDR2 FYNNEI. Trimming removed 7 bases from V and 5 bases from J; junction bases left unmatched: 7. This chain's CDR3 is CASKAQGADNSPLHF. Incomplete CDR3 DNA: TGTGCCAGCAAGGCCCAGGGGGCAGATAATTCACCC.

This clone was detected ten times or more. The CDR3 extends 3 residues past the end of the read, so its final part is completed from the germline J gene. The chain employs TRBV7-8 and TRBJ2-3, with 9 positions matching TRBD2. This CDR3 has 17 amino acids. V shed 5 bases and J 4 bases; nucleotides not matched to a gene: 13. Germline CDR1 SGHVS, CDR2 FQNEAQ. CDR3 DNA, as far as it was read: TGTGCCAGCAGCCCTAGATTAGCGGGAGTGATCTCAGATACG. It specifies CASSPRLAGVISDT. The complete CDR3 protein is CASSPRLAGVISDTQYF.

The table lists this clone with many counts. From the germline J gene comes the end of the CDR3, since the read stops 3 residues before it. The gene calls are TRBV11-2 and TRBJ2-5; the D gene is possibly TRBD2 (5 bases). CDR1 is SGHAT and CDR2 is FQNNGV in the germline V gene. The length of the CDR3 is 13 residues. Trimming removed 2 bases at V and 5 bases at J, with 9 bases between. CDR3 bases read: TGTGCCAGCAGCTTACCCGGGGAGGAGACC. Translating gives CASSLPGEET. The entire CDR3 is CASSLPGEETQYF.

CDR3 loop: CASSFGTGLDEQYF. The covered CDR3 bases are TGTGCCAGCAGTTTCGGGACAGGGCTTGACGAG. The genes are TRBV27 and TRBJ2-7; 9 bases are shared with TRBD1. The missing CDR3 end, 3 residues past where the read stops, is filled in from the germline J gene. In germline, CDR1 is MNHEY, CDR2 SMNVEV (reference sequence). V lost 3 bases, J lost 5 bases, and 5 bases stayed unmatched. CDR3 length: 14 amino acids.

In its sample, this clone was seen a few times. This may stem from a read error, because a much larger clone lies one nucleotide away. The CDR3 extends 3 residues past the end of the read, so its final part is completed from the germline J gene. The gene calls are TRBV18 and TRBJ1-4, with D perhaps TRBD1 (5 bases). CDR1 and CDR2 (germline): KGHSH, LQKENI. The CDR3 runs 15 residues. The CDR3: CASSGTRSGANVLFF. CDR3 bases read: TGTGCCAGCTCGGGGACTCGCTCTGGGGCCAACGTA.